In its sample, the clone carrying this TCR beta chain was seen a few times. Its specificity is not known. CD4+ T cells were isolated after around ten days of culture. Participants were vaccinated with two doses of either the BNT162b2 or mRNA-1273 vaccine. Per germline, CDR1 KGHSH and CDR2 LQKENI. The CDR3 sequence is 17 residues long. V was clipped by 1 base and J by 0 bases; unmatched bases: 5. Sequencing used immunoSEQ multiplex PCR; TCRdb keeps in-frame clones, though not all of them. The data contain about 66,000 clones, roughly four fifths of them singletons. This sample was taken from a study of vaccination effects on CD4 cells after COVID-19. On the study more broadly: Culturing of 2 million to 2.5 million PBMC per well took place with approximately 10 IU/ml IL-2 and about 10 ug/ml peptides.

General observations from the study: Common cold coronavirus cross-reactivity was shown by only 1 of 255 vaccine-induced clones in healthy vaccinees.

The chain recombines TRBV18 with TRBJ2-1; the match to TRBD2 covers 8 bases. This receptor was identified in a human donor who received a COVID-19 vaccine. Sequenced material: CD4+ T cells from PBMCs cultured without peptide, taken after COVID-19 vaccination. CDR3 nucleotide sequence: TGTGCCAGCTCACCACTCGGGACTAGGAGCTCCTACAATGAGCAGTTCTTC. As protein: CASSPLGTRSSYNEQFF. Together with reference TRBV18 and TRBJ2-1, the CDR3 gives the full variable domain: NAGVMQNPRHLVRRRGQEARLRCSPMKGHSHVYWYRQLPEEGLKFMVYLQKENIIDESGMPKERFSAEFPKEGPSILRIQQVVRGDSAAYFCASSPLGTRSSYNEQFFGPGTRLTVL.